The clone carrying this T cell receptor (beta chain) was detected ten times or more. Germline-derived CDR1 and CDR2 are WNHNN and SYGVQD (reference sequence). This CDR3 spans 15 amino acids. V lost 2 bases and J lost 6, with 16 bases in between. These data are taken from a study of T cells in Graves' hyperthyroidism and ophthalmopathy. Study background: Peripheral blood was obtained at initial diagnosis, preceding any treatment.

It was considered stable Graves' hyperthyroidism when ophthalmopathy did not progress within 18 months. Clinical symptoms, serum thyroxine and TRAb, thyroid ultrasound and orbital computed tomography were used for the diagnoses. Researchers took RNA transcripts and amplified the TCR beta CDR3 regions from them. Researchers ran a first-round RT-PCR on the TCR CDR3 using the HTBI primer set. TCRdb processed the multiplex PCR reads anew with MiXCR; each CDR3 protein has one entry. This table holds around 800,000 distinct CDR3 sequences, more than 30% found once. The sample was blood. This clonotype was sampled from a man aged 18 to 29 with Graves' hyperthyroidism. The chain links TRBV10-1 to TRBJ1-1; a weak D match, TRBD1 (5 bases). CDR3 nucleotides: TGCGCCAGCAGTGAGGGGCCAGGGTATGAAGCTGAAGCTTTCTTT. The encoded protein is CASSEGPGYEAEAFF.